This TCR beta chain was captured by sequencing in a study of T cells expressing NK-cell markers. CDR1 and CDR2 (germline): SGHTA, FQGTGA. The CDR3 is 17 residues long. TCRdb re-called the 5' RACE reads and shows each CDR3 protein once, DNA omitted. The sample has about 180,000 distinct CDR3 sequences. Sequencing input: blood T cells: a sorted CD56 or NKG2C T cell subset, CD4+ or CD8+ T cells, or bulk PBMC T cells (not recorded which). The genes are TRBV7-3 and TRBJ2-6. The receptor was isolated from a man aged 18 to 69 in good health. The CDR3 loop reads CASSRPDLSSGANVLTF. Full variable domain (missing parts from reference TRBV7-3 and TRBJ2-6): GAGVSQTPSNKVTEKGKYVELRCDPISGHTALYWYRQSLGQGPEFLIYFQGTGAADDSGLPNDRFFAVRPEGSVSTLKIQRTERGDSAVYLCASSRPDLSSGANVLTFGAGSRLTVL.